This T cell receptor beta chain was recorded in a study of blood T cell repertoires in COVID-19. The germline V gene has CDR1 WNHNN and CDR2 SYGVQD (reference sequence). Unmatched junction bases numbered 2, after V lost 2 bases and J lost 7 bases. The CDR3 runs 13 residues. Profiled with immunoSEQ multiplex PCR; TCRdb holds only in-frame clones, not every one. The repertoire consists of approximately 80,000 clones, with 90% occurring once and the leading ten covering roughly 1%. Sequenced input: peripheral blood. The source of this sequence is a woman aged 45-65 years in a cohort sampled during active COVID-19. The chain couples TRBV10-1 to TRBJ2-1; 7 nucleotides align to TRBD2. The CDR3 here is CASSEIGGNEQFF. CDR3 DNA sequence: TGCGCCAGCAGTGAGATCGGGGGGAATGAGCAGTTCTTC.